Given below is one TCR beta chain in context. No antigen is known for it. This sample was included in a study of T cells expressing NK-cell markers (dated by TCRdb to 2020 to 2021). Describing the broader study: In sorted CD3+CD56+NKG2C+, CD3+CD56+NKG2C- and CD3+CD56-NKG2C+ T-cell subsets from several donors, TCR beta-chain repertoires were profiled. Sequencing of the libraries produced 2 x 150 bp reads on Illumina HiSeq 2000/2500, MiSeq or NextSeq. The study sequenced eight donors, all healthy volunteers chosen at random: three men and five women. Seven of the eight sequenced donors were HCMV-seropositive and one was HCMV-seronegative. Summary of the overall study and its limitations: Whether the expanded NKG2C-expressing T cell clones were specific for HCMV antigens was left unclear. In five to seven donors, the dominant CD3+CD56+NKG2C+ clonotypes were among the top 10 CD8+ clonotypes and accounted for 1.0-7.0% of CD8+ T cells. Those dominant clonotypes were again the most abundant among CD3+CD56-NKG2C+ cells in several donors, at about 25-60.1%.

HCMV-specific IgG was detected in serum with a commercial ELISA kit to determine HCMV serostatus. Ficoll density gradient centrifugation was used to isolate peripheral blood mononuclear cells from blood. CDR1 and CDR2 were assigned from the germline V gene (reference sequence) as SEHNR and FQNEAQ. The CDR3, cysteine through phenylalanine, is 16 amino acids long. The record lacks a DNA sequence. The instrument given in TCRdb is Illumina HiSeq 2000. TCR beta cDNA libraries were made by 5'RACE template switching that added a universal primer site and unique molecular identifiers. Priming for cDNA synthesis came from the TCR beta constant segment, and two successive PCR amplification steps followed. As for the authors' bioinformatics: MIGEC was used to demultiplex reads and group the reads by UMI, and MiTCR was used to assemble and quantify clonotypes. Only TCR cDNA sequences supported by at least two reads were kept to exclude erroneous sequences. The tcR package was used for downstream repertoire analysis, and clonotypes were matched across fractions by CDR3 nucleotide sequence plus V segment. VDJmatch was used to annotate antigen specificity against VDJdb, with one amino acid substitution in CDR3 permitted. One entry per CDR3 protein sequence results from the TCRdb reprocessing of the reads, with DNA left out. These V and J calls rely on TCRdb rather than the paper's analysis. The table for this sample records 300,000 or so distinct CDR3 sequences. 4% to 5% of the sample rests with the top ten.

This TCR derives from a woman between 18 and 70 years old in good health. The material sequenced was blood T cells: a sorted CD56 or NKG2C T cell subset, CD4+ or CD8+ T cells, or bulk PBMC T cells (not recorded which). Recombination connected TRBV7-9 to TRBJ1-6. The CDR3 here reads CASSSPSGGDNSPLHF.